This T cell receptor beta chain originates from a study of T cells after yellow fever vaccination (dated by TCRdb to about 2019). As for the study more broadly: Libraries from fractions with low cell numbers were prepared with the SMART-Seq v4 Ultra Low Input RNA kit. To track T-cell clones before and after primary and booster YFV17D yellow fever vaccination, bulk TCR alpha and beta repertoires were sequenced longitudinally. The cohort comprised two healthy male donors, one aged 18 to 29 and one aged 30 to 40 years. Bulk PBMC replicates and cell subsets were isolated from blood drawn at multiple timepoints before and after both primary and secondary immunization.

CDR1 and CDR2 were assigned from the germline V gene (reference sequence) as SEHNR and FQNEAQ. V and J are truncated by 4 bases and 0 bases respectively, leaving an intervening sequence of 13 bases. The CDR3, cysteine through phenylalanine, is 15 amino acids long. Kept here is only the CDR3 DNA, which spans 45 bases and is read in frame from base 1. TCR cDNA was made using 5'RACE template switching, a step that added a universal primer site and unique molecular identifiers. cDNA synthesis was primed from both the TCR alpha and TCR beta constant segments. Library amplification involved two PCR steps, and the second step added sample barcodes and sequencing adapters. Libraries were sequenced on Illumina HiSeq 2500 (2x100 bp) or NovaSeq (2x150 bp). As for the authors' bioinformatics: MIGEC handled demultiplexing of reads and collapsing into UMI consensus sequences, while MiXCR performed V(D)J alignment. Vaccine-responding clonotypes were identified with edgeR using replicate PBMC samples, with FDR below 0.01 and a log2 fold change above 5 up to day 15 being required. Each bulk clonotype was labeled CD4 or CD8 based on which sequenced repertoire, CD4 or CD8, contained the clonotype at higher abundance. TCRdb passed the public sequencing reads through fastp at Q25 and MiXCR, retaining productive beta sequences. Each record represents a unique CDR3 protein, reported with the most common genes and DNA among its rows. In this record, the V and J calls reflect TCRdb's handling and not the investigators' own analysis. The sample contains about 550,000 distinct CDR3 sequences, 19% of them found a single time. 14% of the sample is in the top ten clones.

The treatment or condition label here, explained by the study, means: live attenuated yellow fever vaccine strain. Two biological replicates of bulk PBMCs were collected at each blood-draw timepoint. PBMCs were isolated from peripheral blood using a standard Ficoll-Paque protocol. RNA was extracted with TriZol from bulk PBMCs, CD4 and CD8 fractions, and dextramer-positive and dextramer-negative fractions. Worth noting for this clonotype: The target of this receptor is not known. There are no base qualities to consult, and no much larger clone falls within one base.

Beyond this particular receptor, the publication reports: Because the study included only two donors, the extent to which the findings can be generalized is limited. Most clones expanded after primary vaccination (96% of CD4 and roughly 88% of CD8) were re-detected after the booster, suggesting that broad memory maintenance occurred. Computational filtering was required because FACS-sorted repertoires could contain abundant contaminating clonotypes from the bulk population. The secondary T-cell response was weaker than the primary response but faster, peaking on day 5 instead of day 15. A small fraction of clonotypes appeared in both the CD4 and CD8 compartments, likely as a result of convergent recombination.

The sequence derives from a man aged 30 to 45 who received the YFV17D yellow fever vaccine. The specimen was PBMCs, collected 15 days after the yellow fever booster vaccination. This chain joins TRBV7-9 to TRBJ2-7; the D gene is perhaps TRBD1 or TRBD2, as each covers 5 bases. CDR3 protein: CASSSDVGPSYEQYF. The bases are TGTGCCAGCAGCTCTGACGTGGGACCCTCCTACGAGCAGTACTTC.